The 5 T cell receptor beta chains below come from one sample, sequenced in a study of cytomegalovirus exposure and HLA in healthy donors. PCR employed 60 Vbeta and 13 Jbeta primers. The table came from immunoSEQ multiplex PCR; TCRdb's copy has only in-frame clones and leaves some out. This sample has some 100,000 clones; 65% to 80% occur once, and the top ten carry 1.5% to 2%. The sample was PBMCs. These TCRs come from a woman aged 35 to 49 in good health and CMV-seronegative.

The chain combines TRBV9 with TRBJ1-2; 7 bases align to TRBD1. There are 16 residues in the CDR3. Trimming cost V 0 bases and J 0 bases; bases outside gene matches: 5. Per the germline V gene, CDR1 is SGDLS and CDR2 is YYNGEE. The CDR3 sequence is CASSVEGQITNYGYTF. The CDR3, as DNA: TGTGCCAGCAGCGTAGAGGGACAGATAACTAACTATGGCTACACCTTC.

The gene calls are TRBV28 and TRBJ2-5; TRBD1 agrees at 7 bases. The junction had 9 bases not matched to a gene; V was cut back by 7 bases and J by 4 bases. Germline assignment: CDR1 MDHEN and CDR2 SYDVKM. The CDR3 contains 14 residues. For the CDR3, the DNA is TGTGCCAGCAAACTACAGGGGCGAGGAGAGACCCAGTACTTC. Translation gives CASKLQGRGETQYF.

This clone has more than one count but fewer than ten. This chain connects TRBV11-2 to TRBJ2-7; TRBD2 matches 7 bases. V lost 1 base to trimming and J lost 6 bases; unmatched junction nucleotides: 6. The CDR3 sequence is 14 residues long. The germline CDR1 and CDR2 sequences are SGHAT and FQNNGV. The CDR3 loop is CASSLGGRAGEQYF. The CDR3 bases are TGTGCCAGCAGCTTAGGAGGGAGGGCGGGCGAGCAGTACTTC.

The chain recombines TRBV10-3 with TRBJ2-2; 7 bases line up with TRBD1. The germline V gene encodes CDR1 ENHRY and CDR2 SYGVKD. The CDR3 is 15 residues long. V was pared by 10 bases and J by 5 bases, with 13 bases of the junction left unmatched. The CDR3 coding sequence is TGTGCCACTCACACCACAGGGGCCGAGACCGGGGAGCTGTTTTTT. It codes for CATHTTGAETGELFF.

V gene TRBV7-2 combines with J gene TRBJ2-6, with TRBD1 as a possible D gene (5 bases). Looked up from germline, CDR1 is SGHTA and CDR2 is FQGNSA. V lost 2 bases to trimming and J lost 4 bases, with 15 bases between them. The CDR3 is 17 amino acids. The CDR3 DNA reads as TGTGCCAGCAGCTTAAAGACAGCACAATCGGGGGCCAACGTCCTGACTTTC. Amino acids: CASSLKTAQSGANVLTF.